The 27 T cell receptor beta chains below come from one sample, sequenced in a study of breast tumors, draining lymph nodes, adjacent tissues. Samples came from axillary lymph nodes draining the breast cancer. TCRdb re-analysed the multiplex PCR reads in MiXCR, keeping a single row per CDR3 protein. The sample consists of over 200,000 distinct CDR3 sequences, less than 40% of them appearing once. Input material: axillary lymph node tissue. The receptors originated from a female donor with breast cancer. Some clones in this sample may be carry-over from other donors' samples.

The genes are TRBV20-1 and TRBJ1-5; possible D gene TRBD1, 5 bases. Germline CDR1 and CDR2: DFQATT and SNEGSKA (reference sequence). The CDR3 is 15 amino acids. V lost 0 bases to trimming and J lost 11 bases, with 20 bases between them. CDR3 nucleotides: TGCAGTGCTAGAGATTACCCCTATAGGGGAGAGACCCAGCATTTT. Translated: CSARDYPYRGETQHF.

V usage is TRBV7-2 and J usage is TRBJ2-2; D possibly corresponds to TRBD1 (5 bases). Germline V CDR1 and CDR2: SGHTA, FQGNSA. Between the trimmed V and J ends, which lost 5 bases and 8 bases, there was a span of 9 bases. The CDR3 runs to 12 residues. The CDR3, as DNA: TGTGCCAGCAGCCCACGACAGGGGGAGCTGTTTTTT. Its translation: CASSPRQGELFF.

With respect to this clonotype: This may be a read error, as it is one base from a much larger clone. The chain employs TRBV5-1 and TRBJ2-7; D possibly corresponds to TRBD2 (5 bases). The germline V gene has CDR1 SGHRS and CDR2 YFSETQ. CDR3 size: 13 residues. The CDR3, as DNA: TGCGCCAGCAGCTTGGCATCCGACTACGACCAGTACTTC. Protein sequence: CASSLASDYDQYF.

This clonotype was seen many times. The CDR3: CASSQDRGETQYF. The CDR3 nucleotides are TGTGCCAGCAGCCAGGACAGGGGCGAGACCCAGTACTTC. The chain joins TRBV7-2 to TRBJ2-5, with TRBD1 identical over 9 bases. Trimming took 5 bases from V and 5 from J; bases not matched to a gene: 3. The CDR3 has 13 residues. The germline V gene has CDR1 SGHTA and CDR2 FQGNSA.

This clonotype has only a few counts. The chain employs TRBV11-2 and TRBJ2-7, with D tentatively TRBD2 (6 bases). Trimming removed 3 bases from V and 0 bases from J, with 18 bases in between. CDR1 SGHAT and CDR2 FQNNGV come from the germline V gene. CDR3 length: 17 residues. CDR3 sequence: CASSFGIGRTNSYEQYF. The DNA of the CDR3 is TGTGCCAGCAGCTTCGGTATCGGGAGAACCAACTCCTACGAGCAGTACTTC.

The gene calls are TRBV4-3 and TRBJ2-5, with 8 bases lining up with TRBD1. The length of the CDR3 is 14 residues. V lost 3 bases, J lost 4 bases, and 4 bases stayed unmatched. Germline CDR1 is LGHNA and CDR2 is YSLEER. In DNA form, the CDR3 reads TGCGCCAGCAGCCACGACAGGGGAGGAGAGACCCAGTACTTC. It translates to CASSHDRGGETQYF.

The rearrangement links TRBV7-9 to TRBJ2-3; D is possibly TRBD1 (7 bases). The CDR3 is made up of 14 amino acids. Germline assignment: CDR1 SEHNR and CDR2 FQNEAQ (reference sequence). The V end was cut by 1 base, the J end by 6 bases, with 11 bases between. CDR3 nucleotides: TGTGCCAGCAGCTTAGGCAGGGGGGTTGATACGCAGTATTTT. Translation gives CASSLGRGVDTQYF.

Of note for this clonotype: Since a much larger clone is just one base distant, this may be a read error. The chain carries TRBV20-1 and TRBJ2-1; 10 bases map to TRBD1. The CDR3 covers 12 residues. Germline values: CDR1 DFQATT, CDR2 SNEGSKA (reference sequence). CDR3 bases: TGCAGTGCCCCGGACAGGGGGAGAGAGCCGTTCTTC. This codes for CSAPDRGREPFF.

On this clonotype: This may be a read error: a much more frequent sequence differs by one nucleotide. The rearrangement uses TRBV6-5 and TRBJ1-4; D is uncertain. Germline V lookup: CDR1 MNHEY, CDR2 SVGAGI. The CDR3 runs 13 residues. V was clipped by 6 bases and J by 10 bases, with 15 bases between them. CDR3 in amino acids: CASSHSSNPKLFF. CDR3 nucleotides: TGTGCCAGCAGCCACAGCTCGAACCCAAAACTGTTTTTT.

This clonotype was seen ten or more times. This sequence joins TRBV19 and TRBJ1-5; no reliable D call. Looked up from germline, CDR1 is LNHDA and CDR2 is SQIVND (reference sequence). The CDR3 spans 14 residues. V lost 10 bases to trimming and J lost 1 base, with 14 bases between them. For the CDR3, the DNA is TGTGCCACCGCGGGAGGGCTCAGCAATCAGCCCCAGCATTTT. Amino acids: CATAGGLSNQPQHF.

V is TRBV24-1 and J is TRBJ2-5, with TRBD1 matching 8 bases. The V gene's germline CDR1 is KGHDR and CDR2 SFDVKD. The length of the CDR3 is 15 residues. J lost 3 bases, V lost 3 bases, and 5 bases had no gene match. The CDR3 here is CATSDKVQGEETQYF. The CDR3 DNA sequence: TGTGCCACCAGTGATAAGGTACAGGGGGAAGAGACCCAGTACTTC.

The chain links TRBV20-1 to TRBJ1-2; TRBD1 agrees at 10 bases. CDR3 size: 14 residues. Germline lookup yields CDR1 DFQATT and CDR2 SNEGSKA (reference sequence). Trimming at V came to 3 bases and at J to 8 bases, leaving 9 bases not matched to a gene. CDR3 sequence: CSARGQGLPGGYTF. In DNA form, the CDR3 reads TGCAGTGCTAGGGGACAGGGGCTGCCGGGGGGCTACACCTTC.

This clonotype was recorded many times. The gene calls are TRBV12-3 or TRBV12-4 and TRBJ1-5, with a possible D match to TRBD1 (6 bases). This CDR3 comprises 13 residues. Trimming removed 9 bases at V and 6 bases at J, with 15 bases between. The CDR3 is CASVSQGGQPQHF. CDR3 in DNA: TGTGCCAGTGTTTCACAGGGTGGTCAGCCCCAGCATTTT.

Remarks on this clonotype: A single base separates this from a much larger clone, so it may be a read error. No DNA is shown, since the ends of the CDR3 on it are uncertain; the CDR3 is the one TCRdb lists. The CDR3 protein is CASSPYVWGQGAGYERYF. V gene TRBV4-2 combines with J gene TRBJ2-7; TRBD1, as called in the table, went unchecked against the DNA. The CDR3 has 18 residues if both end residues are counted. Germline-derived CDR1 and CDR2 are LGHNA and YNFKEQ.

Many counts were recorded for this clonotype. This sequence joins TRBV2 and TRBJ2-3, with 7 bases aligning to TRBD2. V lost 0 bases and J lost 3; bases outside the gene matches: 9. CDR1 and CDR2 (germline): SNHLY, FYNNEI. CDR3 length equals 17 residues. The DNA of the CDR3 is TGTGCCAGCAGTGAAGCTCGACTAGCCGCAGCTACAGATACGCAGTATTTT. Protein: CASSEARLAAATDTQYF.

Of note for this clonotype: A read error may explain this, as a much larger clone is one base away. The rearrangement joins TRBV20-1 to TRBJ2-2, with TRBD2 matching over 7 bases. The CDR3 runs 14 residues. Germline CDR1 reads DFQATT; CDR2 reads SNEGSKA (reference sequence). CDR3: CSVKSGVNTAELFF. Here the CDR3 DNA reads TGCAGTGTAAAAAGCGGGGTGAACACCGCGGAGCTGTTTTTT.

V is TRBV20-1 and J is TRBJ2-5; 15 nucleotides match TRBD2. The CDR3 runs 18 residues. Germline V gives CDR1 DFQATT, CDR2 SNEGSKA (reference sequence). The trim removed 0 bases at V and 0 bases at J, leaving 5 bases unmatched. CDR3 region: CSARDPGLAGGNQETQYF. DNA of the CDR3: TGCAGTGCTAGAGACCCGGGACTAGCGGGAGGCAACCAAGAGACCCAGTACTTC.

This chain joins TRBV12-3 or TRBV12-4 and TRBJ1-5; maybe TRBD1 (6 bases). Between the trimmed V and J ends, which lost 6 bases and 0 bases, there was a span of 12 bases. The CDR3 runs 15 residues. CDR3 DNA sequence: TGTGCCAGCAGACCGACAGGATATAGCAATCAGCCCCAGCATTTT. This gives the protein CASRPTGYSNQPQHF.

The chain joins TRBV12-3 or TRBV12-4 to TRBJ1-1; 8 nucleotides match TRBD1. The CDR3 is 15 amino acids. The CDR3 bases are TGTGCTAGTGGATGGACAGGGACGGGGAACACTGAAGCTTTCTTT. It codes for CASGWTGTGNTEAFF.

The chain has TRBV9 and TRBJ2-6, with TRBD2 identical over 9 bases. Trimming removed 4 bases from V and 0 bases from J; junction bases left unmatched: 8. In germline, CDR1 is SGDLS, CDR2 YYNGEE. The CDR3 is 18 residues long. The CDR3 sequence: CASSKLAGLVSGANVLTF. In DNA, the CDR3 is TGTGCCAGCAGCAAACTAGCGGGTTTGGTCTCTGGGGCCAACGTCCTGACTTTC.

This clonotype was detected many times. This chain uses TRBV27 with TRBJ2-6, with D unclear. CDR1 is MNHEY and CDR2 is SMNVEV in the germline V gene (reference sequence). The CDR3 has 15 residues. Trimming pared 5 bases from V and 0 bases from J, leaving 8 bases between. CDR3 nucleotides: TGTGCCAGCAGTCGAGTATTCTCTGGGGCCAACGTCCTGACTTTC. It encodes CASSRVFSGANVLTF. The full variable domain, rest sourced from reference TRBV27 and TRBJ2-6, is EAQVTQNPRYLITVTGKKLTVTCSQNMNHEYMSWYRQDPGLGLRQIYYSMNVEVTDKGDVPEGYKVSRKEKRNFPLILESPSPNQTSLYFCASSRVFSGANVLTFGAGSRLTVL.

In this sample, this clonotype turned up many times. The chain recombines TRBV7-8 with TRBJ2-5; D is possibly TRBD2 (5 bases). The length of the CDR3 is 17 residues. Germline loops: CDR1 SGHVS, CDR2 FQNEAQ. Trimming shortened V by 2 bases and J by 5 bases, and 21 bases separated the two germline ends. CDR3 coding DNA: TGTGCCAGCAGCTTATCGACTCTAGCCGGAGGTGTGGAGACCCAGTACTTC. It specifies CASSLSTLAGGVETQYF.

This clonotype was recorded many times. The gene calls are TRBV10-2 and TRBJ2-3, with 7 positions matching TRBD1. This CDR3 region has 12 residues. V dropped 10 bases and J dropped 4; count of bases not matched to a gene: 5. Germline V gene lookup returns CDR1 WSHSY and CDR2 SAAADI. DNA of the CDR3: TGCGCCACCGAAGACAGGGCAGATACGCAGTATTTT. Residues: CATEDRADTQYF.

This clonotype was observed at least ten times. The chain employs TRBV12-3 or TRBV12-4 and TRBJ2-2; 8 positions agree with TRBD1. CDR3 length: 15 residues. With V trimmed by 6 bases and J by 1 base, 4 bases remained unmatched. The CDR3 here is CASRSGTGNTGELFF. The CDR3 DNA reads as TGTGCCAGCAGGTCCGGGACAGGGAACACCGGGGAGCTGTTTTTT.

Concerning this clonotype: A read error may explain this, as a much larger clone is one base away. The genes are TRBV12-3 or TRBV12-4 and TRBJ2-1; D possibly uses TRBD1 or TRBD2 (5 bases each). The ends were cut back, 6 bases at V and 9 bases at J, with 12 bases in the middle. The CDR3 contains 12 residues. The CDR3 region is CASSHTRGEQFF. The CDR3 DNA reads as TGTGCCAGCAGCCACACTAGGGGTGAGCAGTTCTTC.

On this clonotype itself: Given a much more abundant clone one base away, this may be a read error. The V and J genes are TRBV11-3 and TRBJ2-1; the D gene is possibly TRBD2 (6 bases). The V end was cut by 1 base, the J end by 7 bases, with 20 bases between. Germline V gives CDR1 SGHNT, CDR2 YENEEA. The CDR3 length is 17 residues. CDR3 amino acids: CASSLGRTTWGRNEQFF. The CDR3 DNA follows: TGTGCCAGCAGCTTAGGCAGGACTACCTGGGGACGGAATGAGCAGTTCTTC.

This clonotype was detected ten times or more. The V gene is TRBV7-2, the J gene TRBJ2-5; 11 bases line up with TRBD2. Germline CDR1 SGHTA, CDR2 FQGNSA. With V trimmed by 5 bases and J by 5 bases, 7 bases remained unmatched. CDR3 length equals 15 residues. The CDR3 sequence: CASSLSSGGRETQYF. CDR3 in DNA: TGTGCCAGCAGCCTCTCTAGCGGGGGGCGGGAGACCCAGTACTTC.